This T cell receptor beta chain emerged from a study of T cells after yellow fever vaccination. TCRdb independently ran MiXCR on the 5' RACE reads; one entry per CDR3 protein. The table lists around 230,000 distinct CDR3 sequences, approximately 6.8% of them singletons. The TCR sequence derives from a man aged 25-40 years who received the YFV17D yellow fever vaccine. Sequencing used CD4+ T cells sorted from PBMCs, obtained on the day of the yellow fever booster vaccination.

The DNA of the CDR3 is TGTGCCACCAGCAGCCATGTTACCGGGGAGCTGTTTTTT. Protein product: CATSSHVTGELFF. This sequence joins TRBV15 and TRBJ2-2; D gene unclear. V was pared by 3 bases and J by 5 bases, with 7 bases between. Looked up from germline, CDR1 is LNHNV and CDR2 is YYDKDF (reference sequence). The CDR3 contains 13 residues. The variable domain in full, completed from reference TRBV15 and TRBJ2-2, reads DAMVIQNPRYQVTQFGKPVTLSCSQTLNHNVMYWYQQKSSQAPKLLFHYYDKDFNNEADTPDNFQSRRPNTSFCFLDIRSPGLGDTAMYLCATSSHVTGELFFGEGSRLTVL.